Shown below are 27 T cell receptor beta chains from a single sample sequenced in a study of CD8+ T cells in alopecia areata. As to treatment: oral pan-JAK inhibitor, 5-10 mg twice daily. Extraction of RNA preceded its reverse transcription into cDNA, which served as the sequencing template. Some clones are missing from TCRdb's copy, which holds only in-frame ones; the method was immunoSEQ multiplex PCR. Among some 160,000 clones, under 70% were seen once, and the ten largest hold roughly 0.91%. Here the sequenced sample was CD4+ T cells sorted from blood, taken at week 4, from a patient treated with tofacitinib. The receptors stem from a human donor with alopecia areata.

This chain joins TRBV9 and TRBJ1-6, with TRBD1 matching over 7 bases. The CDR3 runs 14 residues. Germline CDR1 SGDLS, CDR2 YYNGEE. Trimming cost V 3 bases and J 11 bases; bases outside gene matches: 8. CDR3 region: CASSALTGRTPLHF. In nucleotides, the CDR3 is TGTGCCAGCAGCGCTCTGACAGGGAGGACACCCCTCCACTTT.

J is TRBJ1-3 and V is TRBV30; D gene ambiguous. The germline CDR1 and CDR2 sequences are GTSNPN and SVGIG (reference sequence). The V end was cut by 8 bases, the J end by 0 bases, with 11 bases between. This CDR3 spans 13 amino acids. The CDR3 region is CARSQNSGNTIYF. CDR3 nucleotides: TGTGCCCGGTCACAGAACTCTGGAAACACCATATATTTT.

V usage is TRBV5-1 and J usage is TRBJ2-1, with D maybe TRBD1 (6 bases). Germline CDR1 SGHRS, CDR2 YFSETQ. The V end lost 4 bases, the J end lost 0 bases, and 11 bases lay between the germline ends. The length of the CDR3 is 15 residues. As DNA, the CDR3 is TGCGCCAGCAGCCGACAGGAGAGCTCCTACAATGAGCAGTTCTTC. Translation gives CASSRQESSYNEQFF.

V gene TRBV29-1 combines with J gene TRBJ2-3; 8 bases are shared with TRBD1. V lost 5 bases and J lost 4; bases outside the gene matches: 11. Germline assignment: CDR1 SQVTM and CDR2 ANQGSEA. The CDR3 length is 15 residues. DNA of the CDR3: TGCAGCGTTTCACAGACAGGGGTTCGGGCAGATACGCAGTATTTT. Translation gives CSVSQTGVRADTQYF.

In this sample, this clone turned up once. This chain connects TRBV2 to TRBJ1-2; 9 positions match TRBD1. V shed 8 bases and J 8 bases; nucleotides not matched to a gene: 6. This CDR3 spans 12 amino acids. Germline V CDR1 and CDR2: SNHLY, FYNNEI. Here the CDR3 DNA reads TGTGCCAGCCTACAGGGGGCTGGAGGCTACACCTTC. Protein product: CASLQGAGGYTF.

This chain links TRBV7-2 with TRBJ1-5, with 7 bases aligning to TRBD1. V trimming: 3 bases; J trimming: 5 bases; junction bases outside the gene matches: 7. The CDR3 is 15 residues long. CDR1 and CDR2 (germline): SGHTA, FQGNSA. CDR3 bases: TGTGCCAGCAGCTTGACAGGGTCTTTTGATCAGCCCCAGCATTTT. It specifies CASSLTGSFDQPQHF. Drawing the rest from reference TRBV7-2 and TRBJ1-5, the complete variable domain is GAGVSQSPSNKVTEKGKDVELRCDPISGHTALYWYRQSLGQGLEFLIYFQGNSAPDKSGLPSDRFSAERTGGSVSTLTIQRTQQEDSAVYLCASSLTGSFDQPQHFGDGTRLSIL.

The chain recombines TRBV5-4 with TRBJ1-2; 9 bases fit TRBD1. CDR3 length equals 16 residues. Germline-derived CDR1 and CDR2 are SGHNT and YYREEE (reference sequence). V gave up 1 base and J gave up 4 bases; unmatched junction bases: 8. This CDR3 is CASSLSQETGGYGYTF. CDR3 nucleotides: TGTGCCAGCAGCTTGTCGCAGGAGACAGGGGGCTATGGCTACACCTTC.

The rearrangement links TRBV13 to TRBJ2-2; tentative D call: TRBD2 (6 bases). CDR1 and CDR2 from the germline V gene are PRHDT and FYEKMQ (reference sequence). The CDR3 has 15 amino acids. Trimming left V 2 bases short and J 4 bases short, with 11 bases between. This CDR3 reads CASSLISGPTGELFF. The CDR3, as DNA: TGTGCCAGCAGCTTAATTAGCGGTCCCACCGGGGAGCTGTTTTTT.

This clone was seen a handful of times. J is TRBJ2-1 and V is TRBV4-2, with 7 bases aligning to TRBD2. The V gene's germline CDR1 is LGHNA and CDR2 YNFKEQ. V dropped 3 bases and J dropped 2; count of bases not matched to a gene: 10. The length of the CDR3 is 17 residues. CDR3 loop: CASSQGASGDAYNEQFF. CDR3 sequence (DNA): TGTGCCAGCAGCCAGGGCGCCAGCGGGGACGCCTACAATGAGCAGTTCTTC.

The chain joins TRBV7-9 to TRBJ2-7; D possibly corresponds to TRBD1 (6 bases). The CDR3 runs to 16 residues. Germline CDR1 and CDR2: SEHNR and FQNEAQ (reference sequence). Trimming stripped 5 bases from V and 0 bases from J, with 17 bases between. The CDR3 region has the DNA TGTGCCAGCAGCAATGATCCAGTGGGGGCCTCCTACGAGCAGTACTTC. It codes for CASSNDPVGASYEQYF.

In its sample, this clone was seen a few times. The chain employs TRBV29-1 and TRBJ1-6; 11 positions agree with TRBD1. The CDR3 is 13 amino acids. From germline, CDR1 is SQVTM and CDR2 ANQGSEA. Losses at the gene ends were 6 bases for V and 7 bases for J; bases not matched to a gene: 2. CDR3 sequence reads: CSVRTGGNSPLHF. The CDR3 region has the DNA TGCAGCGTAAGGACAGGGGGCAATTCACCCCTCCACTTT. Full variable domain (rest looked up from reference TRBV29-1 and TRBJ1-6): SAVISQKPSRDICQRGTSLTIQCQVDSQVTMMFWYRQQPGQSLTLIATANQGSEATYESGFVIDKFPISRPNLTFSTLTVSNMSPEDSSIYLCSVRTGGNSPLHFGNGTRLTVT.

CDR3 region: CAWSNQGTGELFF. CDR3 bases: TGTGCCTGGAGTAACCAGGGCACCGGGGAGCTGTTTTTT. This sequence joins TRBV30 and TRBJ2-2, with a possible D match to TRBD1 (5 bases). The CDR3 extends over 13 amino acids. Germline V gene data show CDR1 as GTSNPN and CDR2 as SVGIG (reference sequence). V was cut by 2 bases and J by 4 bases, with 8 bases left in between. Based on the CDR3 plus reference TRBV30 and TRBJ2-2, the full variable domain is SQTIHQWPATLVQPVGSPLSLECTVEGTSNPNLYWYRQAAGRGLQLLFYSVGIGQISSEVPQNLSASRPQDRQFILSSKKLLLSDSGFYLCAWSNQGTGELFFGEGSRLTVL.

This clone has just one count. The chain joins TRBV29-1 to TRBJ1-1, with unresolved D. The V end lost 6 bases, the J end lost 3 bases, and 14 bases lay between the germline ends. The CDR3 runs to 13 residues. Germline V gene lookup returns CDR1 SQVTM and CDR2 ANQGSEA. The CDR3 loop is CSVATRRDTEAFF. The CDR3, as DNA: TGCAGCGTCGCTACGAGACGGGACACTGAAGCTTTCTTT.

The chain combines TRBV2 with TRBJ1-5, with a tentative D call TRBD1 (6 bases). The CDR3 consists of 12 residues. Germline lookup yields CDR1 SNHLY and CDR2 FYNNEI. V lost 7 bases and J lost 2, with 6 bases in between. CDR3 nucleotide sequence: TGTGCCAGCACAGGGGGCAATCAGCCCCAGCATTTT. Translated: CASTGGNQPQHF.

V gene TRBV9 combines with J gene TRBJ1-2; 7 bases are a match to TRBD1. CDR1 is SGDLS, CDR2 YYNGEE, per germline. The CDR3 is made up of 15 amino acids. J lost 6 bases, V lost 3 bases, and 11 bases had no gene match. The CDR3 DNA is TGTGCCAGCAGCGCGAGGACAGGTGGAGATAATGGCTACACCTTC. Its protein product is CASSARTGGDNGYTF.

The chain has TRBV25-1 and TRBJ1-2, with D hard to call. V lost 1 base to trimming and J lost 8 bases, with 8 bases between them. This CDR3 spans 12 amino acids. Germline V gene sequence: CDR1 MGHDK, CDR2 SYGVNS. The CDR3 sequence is CASSEFGAGYTF. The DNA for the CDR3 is TGTGCCAGCAGTGAATTCGGTGCAGGCTACACCTTC.

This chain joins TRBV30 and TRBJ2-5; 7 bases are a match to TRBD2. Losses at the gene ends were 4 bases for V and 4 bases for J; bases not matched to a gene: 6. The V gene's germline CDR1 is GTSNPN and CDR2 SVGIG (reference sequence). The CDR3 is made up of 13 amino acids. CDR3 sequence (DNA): TGTGCCTGGAAGCGGGAACTGGTAGAGACCCAGTACTTC. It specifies CAWKRELVETQYF. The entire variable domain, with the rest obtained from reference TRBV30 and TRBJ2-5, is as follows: SQTIHQWPATLVQPVGSPLSLECTVEGTSNPNLYWYRQAAGRGLQLLFYSVGIGQISSEVPQNLSASRPQDRQFILSSKKLLLSDSGFYLCAWKRELVETQYFGPGTRLLVL.

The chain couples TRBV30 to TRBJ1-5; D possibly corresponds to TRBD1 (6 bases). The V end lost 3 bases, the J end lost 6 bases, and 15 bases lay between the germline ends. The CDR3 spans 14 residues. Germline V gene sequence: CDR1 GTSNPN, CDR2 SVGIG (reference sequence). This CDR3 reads CAWSQGHGGQPQHF. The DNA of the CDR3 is TGTGCCTGGAGCCAGGGACATGGGGGTCAGCCCCAGCATTTT. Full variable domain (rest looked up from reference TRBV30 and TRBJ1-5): SQTIHQWPATLVQPVGSPLSLECTVEGTSNPNLYWYRQAAGRGLQLLFYSVGIGQISSEVPQNLSASRPQDRQFILSSKKLLLSDSGFYLCAWSQGHGGQPQHFGDGTRLSIL.

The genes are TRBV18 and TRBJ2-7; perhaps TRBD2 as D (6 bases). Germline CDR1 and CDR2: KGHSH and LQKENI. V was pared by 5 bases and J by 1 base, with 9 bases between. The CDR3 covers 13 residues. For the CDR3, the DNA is TGTGCCAGCTCAGCGACTAGATCCTACGAGCAGTACTTC. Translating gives CASSATRSYEQYF.

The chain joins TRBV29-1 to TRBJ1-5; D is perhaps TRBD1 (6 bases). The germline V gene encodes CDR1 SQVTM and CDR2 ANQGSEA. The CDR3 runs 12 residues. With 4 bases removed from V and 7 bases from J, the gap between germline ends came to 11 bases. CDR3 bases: TGCAGCGTTGGGGGGGCTGGGCAGCCCCAGCATTTT. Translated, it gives CSVGGAGQPQHF.

CDR3: CSVEVGNYEQYF. CDR3 DNA sequence: TGCAGCGTTGAAGTTGGCAATTACGAGCAGTACTTC. The chain is built from TRBV29-1 and TRBJ2-7; D not resolved. CDR3 size: 12 residues. Germline-derived CDR1 and CDR2 are SQVTM and ANQGSEA. V lost 1 base and J lost 4, with 8 bases in between.

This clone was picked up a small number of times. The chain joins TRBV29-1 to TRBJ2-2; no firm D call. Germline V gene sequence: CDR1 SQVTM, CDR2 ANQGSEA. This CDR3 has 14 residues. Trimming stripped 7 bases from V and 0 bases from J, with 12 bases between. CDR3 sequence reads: CSARQATNTGELFF. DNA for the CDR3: TGCAGCGCTCGTCAGGCGACGAACACCGGGGAGCTGTTTTTT.

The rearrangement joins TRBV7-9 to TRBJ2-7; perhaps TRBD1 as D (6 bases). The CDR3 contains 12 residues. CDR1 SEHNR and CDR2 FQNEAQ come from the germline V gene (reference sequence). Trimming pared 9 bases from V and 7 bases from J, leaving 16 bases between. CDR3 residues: CASGGQRREQYF. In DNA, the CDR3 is TGTGCCAGTGGGGGACAACGTAGAGAGCAGTACTTC.

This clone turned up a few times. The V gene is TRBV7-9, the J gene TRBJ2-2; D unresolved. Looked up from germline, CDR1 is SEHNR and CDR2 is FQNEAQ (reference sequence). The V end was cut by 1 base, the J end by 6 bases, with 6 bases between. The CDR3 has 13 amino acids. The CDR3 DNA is TGTGCCAGCAGCTTAGAAGGGTCCGGGGAGCTGTTTTTT. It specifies CASSLEGSGELFF.

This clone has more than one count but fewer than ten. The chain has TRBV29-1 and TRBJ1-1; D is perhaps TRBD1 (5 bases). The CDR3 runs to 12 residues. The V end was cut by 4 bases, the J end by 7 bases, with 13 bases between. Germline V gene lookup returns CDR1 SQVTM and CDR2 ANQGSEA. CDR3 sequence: CSVGGTVYEAFF. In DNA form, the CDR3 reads TGCAGCGTTGGCGGGACGGTATATGAAGCTTTCTTT.

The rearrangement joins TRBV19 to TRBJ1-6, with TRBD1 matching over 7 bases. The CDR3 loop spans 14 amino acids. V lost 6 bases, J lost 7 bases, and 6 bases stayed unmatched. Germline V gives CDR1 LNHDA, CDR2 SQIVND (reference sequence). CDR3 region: CASSLTGDNSPLHF. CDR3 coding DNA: TGTGCCAGTAGCCTTACAGGGGACAATTCACCCCTCCACTTT.

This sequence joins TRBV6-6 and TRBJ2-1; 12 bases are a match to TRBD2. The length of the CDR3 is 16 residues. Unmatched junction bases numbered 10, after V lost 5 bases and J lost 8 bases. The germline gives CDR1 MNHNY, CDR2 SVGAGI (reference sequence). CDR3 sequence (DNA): TGTGCCAGCAGTCACCCTAGCGGGGGGGAGGGCGATGAGCAGTTCTTC. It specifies CASSHPSGGEGDEQFF.